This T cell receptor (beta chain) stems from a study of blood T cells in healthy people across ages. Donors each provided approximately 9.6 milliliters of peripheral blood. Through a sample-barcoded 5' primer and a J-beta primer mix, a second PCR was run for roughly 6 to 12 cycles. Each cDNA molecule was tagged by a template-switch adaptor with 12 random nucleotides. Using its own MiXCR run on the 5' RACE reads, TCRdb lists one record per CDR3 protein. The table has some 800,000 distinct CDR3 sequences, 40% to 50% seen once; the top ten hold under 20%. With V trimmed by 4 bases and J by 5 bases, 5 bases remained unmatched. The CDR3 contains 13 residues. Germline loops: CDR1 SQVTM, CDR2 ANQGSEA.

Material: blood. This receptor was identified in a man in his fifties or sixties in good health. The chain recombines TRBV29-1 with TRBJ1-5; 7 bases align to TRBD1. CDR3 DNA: TGCAGCGTTGGACAGGGAGGGGATCAGCCCCAGCATTTT. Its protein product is CSVGQGGDQPQHF.